The table lists the clone carrying this T cell receptor beta chain with a few counts. What it binds is not known. This CDR3 has 15 amino acids. After removal of 5 bases from V and 3 bases from J, the junction contained 6 bases not matched to a gene. Germline V gene data show CDR1 as SEHNR and CDR2 as FQNEAQ (reference sequence). These data belong to a study of CD8 T cells in ankylosing spondylitis. General study points: Characteristic of ankylosing spondylitis blood, it appeared, was a TCR beta motif comprising several highly homologous variants. Previously reported in reactive arthritis synovial fluid and blood were some of the motif variants. CD8+ disease-linked clones were present at relatively low frequencies in blood. Significantly higher representation of disease-linked clones was reported for matched ankylosing spondylitis synovial fluid.

TCRdb reanalysed the 5' RACE reads using MiXCR and keeps one entry per CDR3 protein. The sample yields about 540,000 distinct CDR3 sequences, about an eighth seen once. The sample was blood, either unsorted or a sorted T cell fraction (not recorded which). The clonotype was recovered from a male donor with ankylosing spondylitis. The chain couples TRBV7-9 to TRBJ2-3; 9 bases line up with TRBD2. The CDR3 loop is CASSKGTSRTDTQYF. Written as DNA, the CDR3 is TGTGCCAGCAGCAAGGGGACTAGCCGGACAGATACGCAGTATTTT.